Listed here is a single T cell receptor (beta chain). The antigen is undetermined. This CDR3 has 11 amino acids. CDR1 SQVTM and CDR2 ANQGSEA come from the germline V gene. Trimming took 7 bases from V and 3 from J, leaving 10 bases between them. One entry per CDR3 protein results from TCRdb running MiXCR on the RACE reads. The sample has about 80,000 distinct CDR3 sequences; around 15% are singletons. The entry originates in a study of human T cells and chemical hapten exposure. Study-wide context: Weekly scalp doses of diphenylcyclopropenone were given to patients during the approximately 25-week study. Mostly female, the patients presented with alopecia areata, totalis or universalis.

Time point noted: pre-sensitization, week 0. Sample treatment: therapeutic diphenylcyclopropenone sensitization with weekly scalp DPC. General observations from the study: Relative to control repertoires, expanded TCRs gave rise to significantly more large CDR3 similarity clusters. DPC sensitization produced no change in TCRs with frequency above 1 in 1000.

The sample in question was whole blood, obtained in connection with sensitization to the hapten diphenylcyclopropenone (DPC). The receptor comes from a woman aged 45-65 years with alopecia areata. Some clones in this sample may be carry-over from other donors' samples. The chain couples TRBV29-1 to TRBJ2-7; unclear D gene. The CDR3 nucleotides read TGCAGCGCTCGGACCGACTACGAGCAGTACTTC. This gives the protein CSARTDYEQYF.